Sequencing of this T cell receptor (beta chain) was carried out in a study of cytomegalovirus exposure and HLA in healthy donors. Germline CDR1 and CDR2: SGDLS and YYNGEE. V was cut by 0 bases and J by 5 bases, with 11 bases left in between. The CDR3 totals 14 residues. A word on this clone: Its specificity is not known.

Findings and caveats of the study: Most TCR beta V segments were productive about 90% or about 30% of the time in an earlier analysis.

60 Vbeta and 13 Jbeta primers were used in PCR. Study processing details: The authors later counted 65 million to 80 million unique TCR beta chains, roughly 10 million of them shared. Clones were read by immunoSEQ multiplex PCR, and TCRdb kept only the in-frame ones, dropping some. The V and J calls and clone size are taken from that table; D and trimming were inferred from the DNA. The sample has approximately 170,000 clones; around 80% are singletons. Sequencing used PBMCs. This chain connects TRBV9 to TRBJ1-1, with a possible D match to TRBD1 (6 bases). This TCR came from a woman between 45 and 65 years old in good health and CMV-seropositive. CDR3 sequence: CASSVEGGGTEAFF. The CDR3 nucleotides read TGTGCCAGCAGCGTAGAGGGGGGGGGAACTGAAGCTTTCTTT.